These 9 T cell receptor beta chains were all obtained from the same sample, sequenced in a study of blood T cell repertoires in COVID-19. The data were produced by immunoSEQ multiplex PCR, yet TCRdb's version contains in-frame clones alone and is incomplete. The table shows about 43,000 clones, with around four fifths occurring only once. Sequenced input: peripheral blood. The receptors here all came from a woman aged 80 or older with acute or convalescent COVID-19.

This chain joins TRBV10-3 and TRBJ2-2; D unresolved. Trimming took 5 bases from V and 2 from J, leaving 6 bases between them. The germline V gene has CDR1 ENHRY and CDR2 SYGVKD. The CDR3 is made up of 13 amino acids. CDR3 in DNA: TGTGCCATCAGTACACCCAACACCGGGGAGCTGTTTTTT. Its protein product is CAISTPNTGELFF.

J is TRBJ2-7 and V is TRBV7-2, with 9 bases fitting TRBD1. The J segment lost 0 bases and the V segment lost 3 bases, leaving 0 bases of the junction unmatched. The CDR3 is 14 residues long. Germline V lookup: CDR1 SGHTA, CDR2 FQGNSA. The CDR3 spells CASSLDRGSYEQYF. The DNA for the CDR3 is TGTGCCAGCAGCTTGGACAGGGGCTCCTACGAGCAGTACTTC.

This chain connects TRBV9 to TRBJ1-3; a weak D match, TRBD1 (6 bases). CDR3 length: 16 residues. The ends were cut back, 4 bases at V and 0 bases at J, with 14 bases in the middle. Germline CDR1 is SGDLS and CDR2 is YYNGEE. CDR3: CASSRTEMFSGNTIYF. The CDR3 DNA is TGTGCCAGCAGCCGGACAGAAATGTTCTCTGGAAACACCATATATTTT.

This chain links TRBV7-2 with TRBJ1-6, with D possibly matching TRBD1 (6 bases). The CDR3 length is 15 residues. Germline V gene lookup returns CDR1 SGHTA and CDR2 FQGNSA. The V and J ends lost 7 bases and 5 bases respectively, with 15 bases between them. CDR3 protein: CASTWRGADNSPLHF. The CDR3 nucleotides are TGTGCCAGCACCTGGCGGGGGGCGGATAATTCACCCCTCCACTTT.

The CDR3 reads CASSAPSGGLEQFF. CDR3 coding DNA: TGTGCCAGCTCAGCCCCTAGCGGGGGGCTTGAGCAGTTCTTC. The chain recombines TRBV18 with TRBJ2-1; 11 nucleotides match TRBD2. The CDR3 has 14 amino acids. V lost 5 bases, J lost 9 bases, and 6 bases stayed unmatched. CDR1 and CDR2 (germline): KGHSH, LQKENI.

The chain combines TRBV4-2 with TRBJ2-5; D may be TRBD2 (5 bases). Germline CDR1 LGHNA, CDR2 YNFKEQ. Trimming pared 6 bases from V and 4 bases from J, leaving 9 bases between. CDR3 length: 12 amino acids. The CDR3 is CASRGGGETQYF. CDR3 DNA: TGTGCCAGCAGGGGTGGAGGAGAGACCCAGTACTTC.

The genes are TRBV6-5 and TRBJ1-5; TRBD1 matches at 9 bases. CDR1 is MNHEY, CDR2 SVGAGI, per germline. V was pared by 5 bases and J by 5 bases, with 7 bases of the junction left unmatched. This CDR3 has 15 residues. The CDR3 DNA follows: TGTGCCAGCAGTCCGGGACAGGGTCGGTATCAGCCCCAGCATTTT. This gives the protein CASSPGQGRYQPQHF.

This clone has only a few counts. This rearrangement joins TRBV7-9 to TRBJ1-3; maybe TRBD1 (5 bases). V dropped 4 bases and J dropped 6 bases, with 13 bases sitting between them. Germline V gene lookup returns CDR1 SEHNR and CDR2 FQNEAQ (reference sequence). The CDR3 loop spans 14 amino acids. The CDR3 coding sequence is TGTGCCAGCAGCTCCAGGGTCCGCGAAAACACCATATATTTT. Amino acid sequence: CASSSRVRENTIYF.

V and J are TRBV2 and TRBJ1-5, with 7 bases matching TRBD1. The V segment lost 4 bases and the J segment 2 bases; nucleotides outside the gene matches: 5. There are 15 residues in the CDR3. Germline V CDR1 and CDR2: SNHLY, FYNNEI. CDR3 in amino acids: CASSGRQGGNQPQHF. CDR3 nucleotides: TGTGCCAGCAGTGGACGACAGGGAGGCAATCAGCCCCAGCATTTT.